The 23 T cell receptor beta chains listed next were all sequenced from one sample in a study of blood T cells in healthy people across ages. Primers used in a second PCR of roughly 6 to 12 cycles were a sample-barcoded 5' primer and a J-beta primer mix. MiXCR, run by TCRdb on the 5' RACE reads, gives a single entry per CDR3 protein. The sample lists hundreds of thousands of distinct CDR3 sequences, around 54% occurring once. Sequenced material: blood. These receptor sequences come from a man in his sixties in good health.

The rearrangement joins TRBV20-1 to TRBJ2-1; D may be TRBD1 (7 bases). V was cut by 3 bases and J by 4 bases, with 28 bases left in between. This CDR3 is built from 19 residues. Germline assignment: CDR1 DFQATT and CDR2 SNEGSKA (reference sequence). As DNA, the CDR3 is TGCAGTGCTAGTCTCCCTTCGGGCAGGACAGGAGGGAGATACAATGAGCAGTTCTTC. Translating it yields CSASLPSGRTGGRYNEQFF.

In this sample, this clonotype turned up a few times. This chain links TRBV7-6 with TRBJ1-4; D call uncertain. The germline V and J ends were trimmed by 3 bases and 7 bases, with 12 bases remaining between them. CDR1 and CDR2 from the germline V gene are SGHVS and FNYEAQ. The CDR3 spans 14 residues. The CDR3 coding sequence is TGTGCCAGCAGCTTTCCTAGGGAAGTTGAAAAACTGTTTTTT. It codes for CASSFPREVEKLFF. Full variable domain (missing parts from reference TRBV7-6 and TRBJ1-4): GAGVSQSPRYKVTKRGQDVALRCDPISGHVSLYWYRQALGQGPEFLTYFNYEAQQDKSGLPNDRFSAERPEGSISTLTIQRTEQRDSAMYRCASSFPREVEKLFFGSGTQLSVL.

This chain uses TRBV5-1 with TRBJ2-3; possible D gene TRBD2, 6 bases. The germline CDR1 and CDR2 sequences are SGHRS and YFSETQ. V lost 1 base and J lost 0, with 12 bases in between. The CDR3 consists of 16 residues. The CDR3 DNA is TGCGCCAGCAGCTTGAGGCCTAGCGCTAGCACAGATACGCAGTATTTT. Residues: CASSLRPSASTDTQYF.

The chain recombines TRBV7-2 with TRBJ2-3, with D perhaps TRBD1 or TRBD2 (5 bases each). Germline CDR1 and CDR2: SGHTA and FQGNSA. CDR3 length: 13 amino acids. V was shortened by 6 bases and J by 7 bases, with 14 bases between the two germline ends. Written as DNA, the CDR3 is TGTGCCAGCAGTTATTTCGGGGCAAATACGCAGTATTTT. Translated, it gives CASSYFGANTQYF.

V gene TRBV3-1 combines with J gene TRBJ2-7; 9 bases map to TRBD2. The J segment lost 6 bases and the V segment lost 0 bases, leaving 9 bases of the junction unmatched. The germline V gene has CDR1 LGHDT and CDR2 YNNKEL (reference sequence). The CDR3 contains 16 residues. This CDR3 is CASSQELAGSSGEQYF. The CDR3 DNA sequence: TGTGCCAGCAGCCAAGAGCTAGCGGGGTCCTCGGGCGAGCAGTACTTC.

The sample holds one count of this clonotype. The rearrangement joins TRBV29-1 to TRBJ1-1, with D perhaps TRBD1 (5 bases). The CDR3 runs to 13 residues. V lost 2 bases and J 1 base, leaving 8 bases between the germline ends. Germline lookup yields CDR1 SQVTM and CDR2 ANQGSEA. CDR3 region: CSVERGQNTEAFF. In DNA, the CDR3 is TGCAGCGTTGAAAGGGGTCAGAACACTGAAGCTTTCTTT.

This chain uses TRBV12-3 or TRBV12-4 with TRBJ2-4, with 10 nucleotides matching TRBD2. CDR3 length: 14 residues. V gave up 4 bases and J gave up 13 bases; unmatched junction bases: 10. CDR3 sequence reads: CASSSASGGHEQYF. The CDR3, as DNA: TGTGCCAGCAGTTCCGCTAGCGGGGGCCATGAGCAGTACTTC.

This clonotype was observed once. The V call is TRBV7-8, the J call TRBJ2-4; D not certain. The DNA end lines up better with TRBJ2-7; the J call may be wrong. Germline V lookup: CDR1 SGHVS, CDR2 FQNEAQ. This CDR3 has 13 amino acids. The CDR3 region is CASRSELDYEQYF. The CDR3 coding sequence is TGTGCCAGCAGGAGTGAGTTGGACTACGAGCAGTACTTC.

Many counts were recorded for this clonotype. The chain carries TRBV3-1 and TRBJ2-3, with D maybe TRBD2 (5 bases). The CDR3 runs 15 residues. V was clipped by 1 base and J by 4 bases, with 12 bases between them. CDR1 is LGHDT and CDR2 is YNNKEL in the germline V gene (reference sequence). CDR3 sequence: CASSQAGNAADTQYF. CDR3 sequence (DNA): TGTGCCAGCAGCCAAGCCGGGAATGCGGCAGATACGCAGTATTTT.

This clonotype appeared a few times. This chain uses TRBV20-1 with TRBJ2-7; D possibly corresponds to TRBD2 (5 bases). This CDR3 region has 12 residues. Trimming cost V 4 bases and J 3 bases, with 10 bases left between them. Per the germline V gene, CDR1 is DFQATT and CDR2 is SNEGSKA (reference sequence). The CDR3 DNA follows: TGCAGTGCTAAAGGACTCCACTACGAGCAGTACTTC. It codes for CSAKGLHYEQYF.

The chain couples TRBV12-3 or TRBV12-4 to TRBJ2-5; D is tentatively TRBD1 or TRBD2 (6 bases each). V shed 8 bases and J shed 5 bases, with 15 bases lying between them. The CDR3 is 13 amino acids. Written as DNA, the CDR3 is TGTGCCAGCGTCGGGGGCGTCCGGGAGACCCAGTACTTC. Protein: CASVGGVRETQYF.

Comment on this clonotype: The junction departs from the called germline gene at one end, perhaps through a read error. CDR3 region: CASSVAGGIYEQYF. CDR3 sequence (DNA): TGTGCCAGCAGTGTAGCGGGGGGCATCTACGAGCAGTACTTC. The chain employs TRBV12-3 or TRBV12-4 and TRBJ2-7; 10 bases map to TRBD2. This CDR3 spans 14 amino acids.

CDR3 bases: TGTGCCAGCAGTTCCCCGACAAGAACAGATACGCAGTATTTT. Its protein is CASSSPTRTDTQYF. The V and J genes are TRBV28 and TRBJ2-3; D is undetermined. CDR3 length: 14 amino acids. Germline V gene lookup returns CDR1 MDHEN and CDR2 SYDVKM. V gave up 4 bases and J gave up 3 bases, with 11 bases separating them. Combining the CDR3 with reference TRBV28 and TRBJ2-3 gives the whole variable domain DVKVTQSSRYLVKRTGEKVFLECVQDMDHENMFWYRQDPGLGLRLIYFSYDVKMKEKGDIPEGYSVSREKKERFSLILESASTNQTSMYLCASSSPTRTDTQYFGPGTRLTVL.

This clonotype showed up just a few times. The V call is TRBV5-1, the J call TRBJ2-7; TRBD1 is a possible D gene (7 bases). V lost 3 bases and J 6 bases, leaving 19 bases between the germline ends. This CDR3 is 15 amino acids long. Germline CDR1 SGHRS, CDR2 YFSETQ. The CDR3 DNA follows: TGCGCCAGCAGCTCGCCTGACAGGGCGGGGTCCGAGCAGTACTTC. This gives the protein CASSSPDRAGSEQYF. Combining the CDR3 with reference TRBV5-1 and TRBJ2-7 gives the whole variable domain KAGVTQTPRYLIKTRGQQVTLSCSPISGHRSVSWYQQTPGQGLQFLFEYFSETQRNKGNFPGRFSGRQFSNSRSEMNVSTLELGDSALYLCASSSPDRAGSEQYFGPGTRLTVT.

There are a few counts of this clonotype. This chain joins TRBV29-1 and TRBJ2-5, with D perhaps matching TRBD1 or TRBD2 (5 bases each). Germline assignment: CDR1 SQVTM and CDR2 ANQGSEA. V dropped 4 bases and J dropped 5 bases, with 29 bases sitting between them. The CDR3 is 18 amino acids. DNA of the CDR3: TGCAGCGTTGTTATCTCTTTATGGGGGTCGGGGCGCGGGGAGACCCAGTACTTC. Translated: CSVVISLWGSGRGETQYF.

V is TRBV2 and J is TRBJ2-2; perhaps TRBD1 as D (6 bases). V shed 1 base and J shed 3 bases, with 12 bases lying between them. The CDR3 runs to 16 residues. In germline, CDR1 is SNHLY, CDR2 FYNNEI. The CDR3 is CASSEGWGQDTGELFF. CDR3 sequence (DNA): TGTGCCAGCAGTGAAGGTTGGGGGCAGGACACCGGGGAGCTGTTTTTT. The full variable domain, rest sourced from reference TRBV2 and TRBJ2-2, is EPEVTQTPSHQVTQMGQEVILRCVPISNHLYFYWYRQILGQKVEFLVSFYNNEISEKSEIFDDQFSVERPDGSNFTLKIRSTKLEDSAMYFCASSEGWGQDTGELFFGEGSRLTVL.

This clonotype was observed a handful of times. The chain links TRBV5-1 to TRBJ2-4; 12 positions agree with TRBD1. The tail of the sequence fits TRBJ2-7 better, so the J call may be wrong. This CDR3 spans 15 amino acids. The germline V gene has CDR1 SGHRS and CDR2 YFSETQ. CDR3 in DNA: TGCGCCAGCAGCTTATTGGGACAGGGGGCCAACGAGCAGTACTTC. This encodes CASSLLGQGANEQYF.

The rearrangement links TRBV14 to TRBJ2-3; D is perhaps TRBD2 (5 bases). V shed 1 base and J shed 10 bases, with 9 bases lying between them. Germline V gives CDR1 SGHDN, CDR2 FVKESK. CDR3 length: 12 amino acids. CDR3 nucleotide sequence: TGTGCCAGCAGCCAAGGCGGGCGTTCGCAGTATTTT. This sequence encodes CASSQGGRSQYF.

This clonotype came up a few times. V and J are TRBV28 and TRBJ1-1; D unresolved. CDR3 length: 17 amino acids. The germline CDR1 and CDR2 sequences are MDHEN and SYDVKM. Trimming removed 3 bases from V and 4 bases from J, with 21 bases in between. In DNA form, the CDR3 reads TGTGCCAGCAGTTTTATGGGAGGCCAGTGGACGGGCACTGAAGCTTTCTTT. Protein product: CASSFMGGQWTGTEAFF.

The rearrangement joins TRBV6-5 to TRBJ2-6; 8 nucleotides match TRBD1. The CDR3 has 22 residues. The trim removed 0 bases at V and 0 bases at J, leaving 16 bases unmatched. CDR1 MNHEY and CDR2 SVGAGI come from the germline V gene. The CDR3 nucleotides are TGTGCCAGCAGTTACTCGAAATCTTCCTCAGGGGGCCACGGCTCTGGGGCCAACGTCCTGACTTTC. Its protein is CASSYSKSSSGGHGSGANVLTF.

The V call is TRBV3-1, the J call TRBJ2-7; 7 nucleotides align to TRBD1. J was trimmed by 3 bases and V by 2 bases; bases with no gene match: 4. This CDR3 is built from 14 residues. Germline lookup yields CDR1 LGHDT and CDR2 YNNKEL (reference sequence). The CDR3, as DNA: TGTGCCAGCAGCCAAAGGGACAGACGCTACGAGCAGTACTTC. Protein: CASSQRDRRYEQYF.

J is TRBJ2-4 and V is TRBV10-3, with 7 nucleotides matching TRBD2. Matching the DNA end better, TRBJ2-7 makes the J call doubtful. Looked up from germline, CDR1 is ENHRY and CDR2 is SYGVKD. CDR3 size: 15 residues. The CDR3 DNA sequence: TGTGCCATCAGTGAGATTACGAGGGGAGGGAACGAGCAGTACTTC. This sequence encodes CAISEITRGGNEQYF.

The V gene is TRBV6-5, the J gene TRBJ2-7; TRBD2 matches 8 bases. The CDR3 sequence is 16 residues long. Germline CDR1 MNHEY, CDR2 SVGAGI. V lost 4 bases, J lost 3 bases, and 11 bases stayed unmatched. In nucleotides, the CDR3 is TGTGCCAGCAGTTCCGCCGGGATAGCGGGGCTCTACGAGCAGTACTTC. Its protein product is CASSSAGIAGLYEQYF.